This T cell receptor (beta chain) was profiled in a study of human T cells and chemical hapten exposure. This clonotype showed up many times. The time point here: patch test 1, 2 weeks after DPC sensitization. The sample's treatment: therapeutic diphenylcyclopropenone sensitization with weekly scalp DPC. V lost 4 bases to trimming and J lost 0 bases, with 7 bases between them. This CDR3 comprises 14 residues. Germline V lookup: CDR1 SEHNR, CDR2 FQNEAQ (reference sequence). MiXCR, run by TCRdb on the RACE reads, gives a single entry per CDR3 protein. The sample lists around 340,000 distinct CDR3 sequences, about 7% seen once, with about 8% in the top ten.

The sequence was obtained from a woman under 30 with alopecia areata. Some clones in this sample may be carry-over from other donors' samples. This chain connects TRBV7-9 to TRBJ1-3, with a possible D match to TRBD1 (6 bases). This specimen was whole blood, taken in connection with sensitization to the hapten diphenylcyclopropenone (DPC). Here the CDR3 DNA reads TGTGCCAGCAGCTCGGACAGCTCTGGAAACACCATATATTTT. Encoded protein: CASSSDSSGNTIYF.